Listed here are 17 T cell receptor beta chains from one sample, sequenced in a study of cytomegalovirus exposure and HLA in healthy donors (dated 2017 in TCRdb). Receptor amplification or capture employed the immunoSEQ multiplex PCR assay. A mixture of 60 forward primers for TCR Vbeta segments and 13 reverse primers for TCR Jbeta segments was used in the multiplex PCR. Sourced from immuneACCESS, this table was stored by TCRdb with only in-frame sequences that have V and J called. A share of the clones is absent; for the studies checked, an unresolved V gene accounts for under half, and the remainder has no known explanation. The sample table shows some 140,000 clones, and 85% are seen once. The ten most abundant clones make up about 6.7% of the sample. The sequencing sample was made of PBMCs. These receptor sequences come from a woman under 40 in good health and CMV-seropositive.

This chain joins TRBV2 and TRBJ2-7, with 7 positions matching TRBD2. The CDR3 is 16 amino acids. Trimming at V came to 5 bases and at J to 5 bases, leaving 15 bases not matched to a gene. In germline, CDR1 is SNHLY, CDR2 FYNNEI. The CDR3 is CASSPLLGAGDNEQYF. In DNA, the CDR3 is TGTGCCAGCAGTCCCCTCCTCGGGGCGGGAGACAACGAGCAGTACTTC.

CDR3 nucleotides: TGCGCCAGCAGCCCCATGCACAGGGGGGGAACAGATACGCAGTATTTT. It encodes CASSPMHRGGTDTQYF. This chain links TRBV5-1 with TRBJ2-3; perhaps TRBD1 as D (8 bases). The CDR3 covers 16 residues. The V and J ends lost 4 bases and 3 bases respectively, with 18 bases between them. CDR1 is SGHRS, CDR2 YFSETQ, per germline.

Of note for this clone: The sample carries other DNA sequences with the same CDR3. The J gene is TRBJ1-4, the V gene TRBV7-8, with 8 nucleotides matching TRBD1. Unmatched junction bases numbered 8, after V lost 4 bases and J lost 4 bases. Germline values: CDR1 SGHVS, CDR2 FQNEAQ. This CDR3 has 16 amino acids. As DNA, the CDR3 is TGTGCCAGCAGCTCGCACGGACAGGGTGTTAATGAAAAACTGTTTTTT. Residues: CASSSHGQGVNEKLFF.

The gene calls are TRBV10-2 and TRBJ1-1, with 7 bases that match TRBD1. This CDR3 has 14 residues. V lost 6 bases, J lost 1 base, and 5 bases stayed unmatched. The germline V gene has CDR1 WSHSY and CDR2 SAAADI. CDR3 sequence reads: CASSWDRKNTEAFF. In DNA, the CDR3 is TGCGCCAGCAGCTGGGACAGAAAGAACACTGAAGCTTTCTTT.

The V call is TRBV6-5, the J call TRBJ1-2; 8 bases match TRBD1. In germline, CDR1 is MNHEY, CDR2 SVGAGI. The CDR3 runs 15 residues. The J segment lost 4 bases and the V segment lost 4 bases, leaving 8 bases of the junction unmatched. The CDR3 loop is CASSSQGTGIYGYTF. In DNA form, the CDR3 reads TGTGCCAGCAGTTCCCAAGGGACAGGCATCTATGGCTACACCTTC.

The CDR3 DNA is TGCGCCAGCAGCTTGGATAGCCAGAACACCGGGGAGCTGTTTTTT. This gives the protein CASSLDSQNTGELFF. This chain connects TRBV5-1 to TRBJ2-2, with unresolved D. The V and J ends lost 0 bases and 1 base respectively, with 7 bases between them. CDR1 SGHRS and CDR2 YFSETQ come from the germline V gene. The CDR3 extends over 15 amino acids.

The chain uses TRBV27 and TRBJ2-2, with 8 bases aligning to TRBD1. The CDR3 is made up of 16 amino acids. V dropped 5 bases and J dropped 4; count of bases not matched to a gene: 9. The germline CDR1 and CDR2 sequences are MNHEY and SMNVEV (reference sequence). CDR3 in DNA: TGTGCCAGCAGTGTGACAGGGGTGGCGACCACCGGGGAGCTGTTTTTT. Its translation: CASSVTGVATTGELFF.

The chain recombines TRBV27 with TRBJ2-3; 13 nucleotides align to TRBD2. The V and J ends lost 6 bases and 2 bases, in that order; junction bases with no gene match: 5. CDR1 and CDR2 (germline): MNHEY, SMNVEV (reference sequence). The CDR3 extends over 16 amino acids. CDR3 residues: CASRLTSGGLTDTQYF. CDR3 sequence (DNA): TGTGCCAGCAGGTTGACTAGCGGGGGGCTCACAGATACGCAGTATTTT.

This clone was seen only once. Compared with germline, one end of the junction differs, possibly owing to a read error. The chain carries TRBV7-9 and TRBJ2-5, with 7 bases aligning to TRBD2. Germline assignment: CDR1 SEHNR and CDR2 FQNEAQ (reference sequence). CDR3 size: 12 residues. DNA of the CDR3: TGTTCCAGCAGCTTAGTGGGGAGGGAGCAGTACTTC. Translation gives CSSSLVGREQYF.

V usage is TRBV14 and J usage is TRBJ1-1, with TRBD1 as a possible D gene (5 bases). V shed 2 bases and J shed 7 bases, with 8 bases lying between them. The CDR3 consists of 12 residues. CDR1 is SGHDN, CDR2 FVKESK, per germline. The CDR3 coding sequence is TGTGCCAGCAGCCAAATACAGGTTGAAGCTTTCTTT. It specifies CASSQIQVEAFF. Drawing the rest from reference TRBV14 and TRBJ1-1, the complete variable domain is EAGVTQFPSHSVIEKGQTVTLRCDPISGHDNLYWYRRVMGKEIKFLLHFVKESKQDESGMPNNRFLAERTGGTYSTLKVQPAELEDSGVYFCASSQIQVEAFFGQGTRLTVV.

V gene TRBV5-4 combines with J gene TRBJ2-3; a possible D gene is TRBD2 (6 bases). The CDR3 totals 13 residues. With 4 bases removed from V and 9 bases from J, the gap between germline ends came to 15 bases. The germline V gene has CDR1 SGHNT and CDR2 YYREEE (reference sequence). The CDR3 sequence is CASSLGPGDTQYF. The DNA for the CDR3 is TGTGCCAGCAGCCTGGGTCCGGGAGACACGCAGTATTTT.

The chain employs TRBV10-3 and TRBJ2-7; TRBD2 aligns across 12 bases. The CDR3 runs 15 residues. The ends lost 5 bases at V and 4 bases at J; junction bases unmatched: 6. Germline V gene data show CDR1 as ENHRY and CDR2 as SYGVKD. The DNA for the CDR3 is TGTGCCATCAGTCTGACTAGCGGGAGCTCTTACGAGCAGTACTTC. Translating gives CAISLTSGSSYEQYF.

V and J are TRBV7-9 and TRBJ2-1; unclear D gene. V was shortened by 5 bases and J by 4 bases, with 15 bases between the two germline ends. This CDR3 is built from 15 residues. Germline CDR1 is SEHNR and CDR2 is FQNEAQ (reference sequence). CDR3 in amino acids: CASSADSFPYNEQFF. The CDR3 DNA is TGTGCCAGCAGCGCCGACTCATTCCCGTACAATGAGCAGTTCTTC.

The chain links TRBV6-1 to TRBJ2-7, with D possibly TRBD1 on 6 matching bases. The CDR3 contains 14 residues. The germline V gene encodes CDR1 MNHNS and CDR2 SASEGT. With 9 bases removed from V and 0 bases from J, the gap between germline ends came to 15 bases. The CDR3 sequence is CASNRDTTSYEQYF. DNA of the CDR3: TGTGCCAGTAACCGGGACACAACCTCCTACGAGCAGTACTTC.

The chain couples TRBV7-6 to TRBJ2-7; D might be TRBD1 (6 bases). Germline V CDR1 and CDR2: SGHVS, FNYEAQ. Trimming took 0 bases from V and 5 from J, leaving 8 bases between them. This CDR3 contains 13 residues. CDR3 sequence reads: CASSLAGGNEQYF. CDR3 bases: TGTGCCAGCAGCTTAGCTGGGGGCAACGAGCAGTACTTC.

The chain uses TRBV23-1 and TRBJ1-3, with D perhaps matching TRBD1 (6 bases). TRBV23-1 belongs to the ORF category, with a function that is uncertain. With 2 bases removed from V and 0 bases from J, the gap between germline ends came to 11 bases. The CDR3 length is 16 residues. CDR3 protein: CASSQRQAPSGNTIYF. CDR3 DNA sequence: TGCGCCAGCAGTCAAAGACAGGCTCCCTCTGGAAACACCATATATTTT.

The rearrangement links TRBV6-5 to TRBJ1-3; a weak D match, TRBD1 (5 bases). V gave up 6 bases and J gave up 3 bases, with 9 bases separating them. The CDR3 runs to 13 residues. Germline assignment: CDR1 MNHEY and CDR2 SVGAGI. CDR3 residues: CASSWGDGNTIYF. Here the CDR3 DNA reads TGTGCCAGCAGCTGGGGGGATGGAAACACCATATATTTT.